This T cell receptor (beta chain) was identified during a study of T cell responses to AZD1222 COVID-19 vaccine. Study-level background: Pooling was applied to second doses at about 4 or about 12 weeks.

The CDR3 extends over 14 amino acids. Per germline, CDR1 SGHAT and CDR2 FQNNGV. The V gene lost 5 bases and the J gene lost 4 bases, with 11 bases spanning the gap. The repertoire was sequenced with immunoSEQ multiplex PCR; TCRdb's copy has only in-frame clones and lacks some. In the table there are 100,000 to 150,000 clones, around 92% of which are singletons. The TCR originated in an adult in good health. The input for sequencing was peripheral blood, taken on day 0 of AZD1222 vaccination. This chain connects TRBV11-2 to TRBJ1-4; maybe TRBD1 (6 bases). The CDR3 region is CASSKGRGNEKLFF. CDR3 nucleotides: TGTGCCAGCAGCAAAGGCAGGGGTAATGAAAAACTGTTTTTT.